These 17 T cell receptor beta chains share one sample of origin, sequenced in a study of shared clonotypes between healthy human individuals (dated by TCRdb to 2018 to 2021). Preparation of the library involved the immunoSEQ multiplex PCR assay. Drawn from immuneACCESS, this table holds only the in-frame rearrangements with V and J called that TCRdb kept. Clones are partly lost; checked studies trace under half to an unresolved V gene and leave the rest unexplained. Here the sample has hundreds of thousands of clones; 92% occur a single time. The top ten clonotypes cover 24% of the sample. CD8 naive samples were CD45RO-negative cells positively selected for CCR7, giving a CD45RA+CCR7+ population that excluded TemRA cells. The material sequenced was naive CD8+ T cells sorted from blood. Reading the label with the study, this specimen's cell subset or site is: CD45RA+CCR7+. The receptors were gathered from a man younger than 40 in good health.

This rearrangement joins TRBV7-6 to TRBJ2-7; 7 bases align to TRBD1. CDR3 length: 17 residues. Germline loops: CDR1 SGHVS, CDR2 FNYEAQ. The ends lost 2 bases at V and 2 bases at J; junction bases unmatched: 12. The CDR3 coding sequence is TGTGCCAGCAGCTTACCTGCCGGACAGGAGTTGCCCTACGAGCAGTACTTC. Residues: CASSLPAGQELPYEQYF. Complete variable domain (other parts from reference TRBV7-6 and TRBJ2-7): GAGVSQSPRYKVTKRGQDVALRCDPISGHVSLYWYRQALGQGPEFLTYFNYEAQQDKSGLPNDRFSAERPEGSISTLTIQRTEQRDSAMYRCASSLPAGQELPYEQYFGPGTRLTVT.

The genes are TRBV7-2 and TRBJ1-4; 10 bases line up with TRBD1. The V gene's germline CDR1 is SGHTA and CDR2 FQGNSA. J was trimmed by 0 bases and V by 5 bases; bases with no gene match: 3. The CDR3 loop spans 16 amino acids. CDR3 region: CASSRTGGATNEKLFF. In DNA form, the CDR3 reads TGTGCCAGCAGCCGGACAGGGGGGGCAACTAATGAAAAACTGTTTTTT.

The chain carries TRBV29-1 and TRBJ1-1; D is undetermined. The CDR3 covers 13 residues. Per the germline V gene, CDR1 is SQVTM and CDR2 is ANQGSEA. V lost 7 bases and J lost 1, with 13 bases in between. The CDR3 DNA is TGCAGCGGCAGAGGACCAACGAACACTGAAGCTTTCTTT. It codes for CSGRGPTNTEAFF.

The gene calls are TRBV5-4 and TRBJ1-1; D is possibly TRBD1 (6 bases). Germline V lookup: CDR1 SGHNT, CDR2 YYREEE (reference sequence). The CDR3 is 16 residues long. The V end was cut by 1 base, the J end by 4 bases, with 17 bases between. As DNA, the CDR3 is TGTGCCAGCAGCTTGTCAGGTCGGGGGGCGGCCACTGAAGCTTTCTTT. Its translation: CASSLSGRGAATEAFF.

This rearrangement joins TRBV29-1 to TRBJ2-7; 12 bases line up with TRBD2. The V segment lost 6 bases and the J segment 0 bases; nucleotides outside the gene matches: 6. The CDR3 covers 15 residues. Per germline, CDR1 SQVTM and CDR2 ANQGSEA. The CDR3 reads CSVEGTSGPSYEQYF. CDR3 bases: TGCAGCGTCGAGGGGACTAGCGGGCCCTCCTACGAGCAGTACTTC.

The chain joins TRBV14 to TRBJ2-1, with 7 bases aligning to TRBD2. The ends lost 5 bases at V and 7 bases at J; junction bases unmatched: 11. In germline, CDR1 is SGHDN, CDR2 FVKESK. The length of the CDR3 is 15 residues. The CDR3 DNA reads as TGTGCCAGCAGCTCATACTCCAGCGGGGAAAATGAGCAGTTCTTC. It specifies CASSSYSSGENEQFF. The full variable domain, rest sourced from reference TRBV14 and TRBJ2-1, is EAGVTQFPSHSVIEKGQTVTLRCDPISGHDNLYWYRRVMGKEIKFLLHFVKESKQDESGMPNNRFLAERTGGTYSTLKVQPAELEDSGVYFCASSSYSSGENEQFFGPGTRLTVL.

This clone was detected once. J is TRBJ2-1 and V is TRBV5-6; tentatively, D is TRBD2 (5 bases). From germline, CDR1 is SGHDT and CDR2 YYEEEE. The CDR3 runs to 11 residues. The V end lost 7 bases, the J end lost 8 bases, and 10 bases lay between the germline ends. This chain's CDR3 is CASSFGDEQFF. Here the CDR3 DNA reads TGTGCCAGCTCTTTCGGGGATGAGCAGTTCTTC.

About this clone itself: This may be a read error, as it is one base from a much larger clone. The gene calls are TRBV6-5 and TRBJ1-1; D perhaps matches TRBD1 (6 bases). CDR3 length: 13 amino acids. The germline V gene encodes CDR1 MNHEY and CDR2 SVGAGI. V was shortened by 6 bases and J by 1 base, with 9 bases between the two germline ends. DNA of the CDR3: TGTGCCAGCAGCAGGACAGAGAACACTGAAGCTTTCTTT. It is translated as CASSRTENTEAFF.

The chain couples TRBV19 to TRBJ2-3; the D gene is possibly TRBD1 (6 bases). Trimming stripped 0 bases from V and 5 bases from J, with 18 bases between. The CDR3 spans 17 residues. Germline V CDR1 and CDR2: LNHDA, SQIVND (reference sequence). Here the CDR3 reads CASSIDRAGEYRDTQYF. The CDR3 DNA reads as TGTGCCAGTAGTATAGATCGGGCAGGGGAATATAGAGATACGCAGTATTTT.

The CDR3 DNA is TGTGCCATCAGTATTCCCGGGGACACCTTCACAGATACGCAGTATTTT. Residues: CAISIPGDTFTDTQYF. V is TRBV10-3 and J is TRBJ2-3, with D perhaps TRBD1 (6 bases). Germline CDR1 and CDR2: ENHRY and SYGVKD. The CDR3 sequence is 16 residues long. V gave up 5 bases and J gave up 2 bases, with 17 bases separating them.

J is TRBJ1-1 and V is TRBV5-8; D is unclear. This CDR3 is built from 14 residues. Trimming took 0 bases from V and 1 from J, leaving 7 bases between them. CDR1 is SGHTS and CDR2 is YDEGEE in the germline V gene. The DNA for the CDR3 is TGTGCCAGCAGCTTGGACCTTCAGAACACTGAAGCTTTCTTT. Translated, it gives CASSLDLQNTEAFF. The entire variable domain, with the rest obtained from reference TRBV5-8 and TRBJ1-1, is as follows: EAGVTQSPTHLIKTRGQQATLRCSPISGHTSVYWYQQALGLGLQFLLWYDEGEERNRGNFPPRFSGRQFPNYSSELNVNALELEDSALYLCASSLDLQNTEAFFGQGTRLTVV.

This chain connects TRBV6-6 to TRBJ2-3; possibly TRBD1 for D (5 bases). The V gene's germline CDR1 is MNHNY and CDR2 SVGAGI (reference sequence). The ends were cut back, 0 bases at V and 6 bases at J, with 16 bases in the middle. The CDR3 sequence is 16 residues long. The CDR3 DNA reads TGTGCCAGCAGTTACTCGGGGCAGAGAGAGTTGGATACGCAGTATTTT. This codes for CASSYSGQRELDTQYF.

The CDR3 region has the DNA TGTGCCAGCAGCTCCCCTCGTATTACCCCAACGAACACCGGGGAGCTGTTTTTT. Translating gives CASSSPRITPTNTGELFF. The chain has TRBV28 and TRBJ2-2, with unresolved D. V lost 6 bases to trimming and J lost 0 bases, with 20 bases between them. Germline CDR1 reads MDHEN; CDR2 reads SYDVKM. The CDR3 extends over 18 amino acids.

The V call is TRBV15, the J call TRBJ2-3; 9 nucleotides match TRBD2. The CDR3 extends over 15 amino acids. V gave up 1 base and J gave up 11 bases; unmatched junction bases: 10. Germline lookup yields CDR1 LNHNV and CDR2 YYDKDF (reference sequence). CDR3 sequence reads: CATSRVAGEPSGQYF. DNA for the CDR3: TGTGCCACCAGCAGAGTAGCGGGAGAGCCTAGCGGGCAGTATTTT. Looking up the rest from reference TRBV15 and TRBJ2-3 gives the full variable domain: DAMVIQNPRYQVTQFGKPVTLSCSQTLNHNVMYWYQQKSSQAPKLLFHYYDKDFNNEADTPDNFQSRRPNTSFCFLDIRSPGLGDTAMYLCATSRVAGEPSGQYFGPGTRLTVL.

The chain uses TRBV9 and TRBJ2-1; D is unclear. V lost 0 bases and J lost 3, with 10 bases in between. The length of the CDR3 is 15 residues. From germline, CDR1 is SGDLS and CDR2 YYNGEE. As DNA, the CDR3 is TGTGCCAGCAGCGTAGAGGGCTTTCGCTACAATGAGCAGTTCTTC. This gives the protein CASSVEGFRYNEQFF. The full variable domain, in which reference TRBV9 and TRBJ2-1 provide the parts outside the CDR3, is DSGVTQTPKHLITATGQRVTLRCSPRSGDLSVYWYQQSLDQGLQFLIQYYNGEERAKGNILERFSAQQFPDLHSELNLSSLELGDSALYFCASSVEGFRYNEQFFGPGTRLTVL.

V gene TRBV2 combines with J gene TRBJ2-3, with 7 bases aligning to TRBD1. Unmatched junction bases numbered 5, after V lost 6 bases and J lost 5 bases. This CDR3 has 13 residues. Per germline, CDR1 SNHLY and CDR2 FYNNEI. The CDR3 loop is CASSPTGKDTQYF. The DNA of the CDR3 is TGTGCCAGCAGCCCGACAGGGAAAGATACGCAGTATTTT.

The chain recombines TRBV7-9 with TRBJ2-1; D perhaps matches TRBD1 (6 bases). V was trimmed by 5 bases and J by 8 bases, leaving 16 bases between them. Germline CDR1 is SEHNR and CDR2 is FQNEAQ (reference sequence). There are 14 residues in the CDR3. CDR3: CASSPLGGADEQFF. The CDR3 DNA sequence: TGTGCCAGCAGCCCGCTAGGGGGAGCAGATGAGCAGTTCTTC.